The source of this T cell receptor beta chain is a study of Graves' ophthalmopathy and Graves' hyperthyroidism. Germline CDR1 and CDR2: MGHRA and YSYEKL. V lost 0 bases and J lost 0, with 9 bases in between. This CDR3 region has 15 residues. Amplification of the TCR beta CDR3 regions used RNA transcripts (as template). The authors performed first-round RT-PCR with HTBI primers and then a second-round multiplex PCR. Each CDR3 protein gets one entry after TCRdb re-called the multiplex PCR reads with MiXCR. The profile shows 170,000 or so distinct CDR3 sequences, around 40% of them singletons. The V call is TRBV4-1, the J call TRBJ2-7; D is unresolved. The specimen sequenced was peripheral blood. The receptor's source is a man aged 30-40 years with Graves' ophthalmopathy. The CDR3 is CASSQDSAASYEQYF. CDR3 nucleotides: TGCGCCAGCAGCCAAGATTCGGCGGCCTCCTACGAGCAGTACTTC.